The source of this T cell receptor (beta chain) is a study of beta chain features in type 1 diabetes. Germline V gene lookup returns CDR1 SQVTM and CDR2 ANQGSEA. Trimming left V 5 bases short and J 1 base short, with 16 bases between. There are 15 residues in the CDR3. Reverse transcribing all isolated RNA meant expressed TCRB transcripts were sequenced. Profiled with immunoSEQ multiplex PCR; TCRdb holds only in-frame clones, not every one. The sample records just over 150,000 clones, more than 9.5% being singletons. A few counts support this clone. The rearrangement uses TRBV29-1 and TRBJ2-3, with D possibly called TRBD1 or TRBD2 (6 bases each). The sequencing input was central memory CD4+ T cells from blood. This TCR derives from a man between 18 and 29 years old in good health. The CDR3 loop is CSVLGGREGTDTQYF. The DNA for the CDR3 is TGCAGCGTTCTTGGGGGCAGGGAGGGCACAGATACGCAGTATTTT.